This TCR beta chain came from a study of blood T cell repertoires in COVID-19 (TCRdb year 2020). Some background on the complete study: The collaborator samples originated in the United States, Italy and Spain and spanned the acute and convalescent phases of COVID-19. The dataset comprised deeply sampled blood TCRbeta repertoires from subjects exposed to, actively infected with, or recovered from COVID-19. The repertoires were released in a freely available public database meant as a resource for research on the immune response to SARS-CoV-2. The sample metadata nearly always contained a de-identified subject ID, COVID-19 status, age in years and sex. The samples were drawn from two sources: the first 160 participants of the ongoing ImmuneRACE study, and 1,200 or so subjects contributed by 6 global collaborators. Where HLA class I and class II types were available, the types were taken from metadata supplied by the sample provider, not from assay-based typing. The material from the prospective study consisted of cDNA or gDNA derived from T cells, B-cell-depleted T cells, or PBMCs. Overall study outcomes, separate from this receptor: The amount of clinical and demographic metadata varied by source and participant and was provided uncurated.

The immunoSEQ Assay, a bias-controlled multiplex PCR, was used to amplify TCRbeta CDR3 regions from genomic DNA. For the original study's pipeline: The number of nucleated cells in each sample was estimated from the amplification of reference gene primers within the assay. To quantify the absolute abundance of each unique TCRbeta CDR3 rearrangement, sequence reads were collapsed and filtered. For each sample, productive Simpson clonality was calculated by taking the square root of Simpson's diversity index across productive rearrangements. TCRdb provides this immuneACCESS table in a form limited to in-frame rearrangements. Some clones are lacking; in checked studies, under half of them reflect an unresolved V gene, and why the rest are absent is not known. V and J calls and clone size come straight from that table; D and trimming were deduced from the DNA. For this sample there are about 160,000 clones; 80% appear just once. Roughly 3.4% of the sample comes from the top ten.

The CDR3 runs 16 amino acids, cysteine and phenylalanine included. The entry retains the CDR3 DNA only, 48 bases that are in frame from base 1. V is trimmed back by 3 bases and J by 4 bases, and the junction contains 7 bases that no gene match accounts for. The CDR1 and CDR2 encoded by the germline V gene are KGHSH and LQKENI. The table lists this clone with a count of one. It has no known antigen specificity. Base qualities are not recorded, but no much larger clone differs from it by a single base. Participants in the prospective study were aged roughly 18 to 90 years, lived in about two dozen United States geographic areas, and enrolled through a virtual design. In the prospective study, participants were assigned to cohorts based on the clinical history participants reported in a screening survey and a study questionnaire. Recovered participants in ImmuneRACE Cohort 3 were defined by two consecutive negative NP/OP PCR tests, clearance by a healthcare professional, or resolution of symptoms. In the prospective study, whole blood, serum and a nasopharyngeal or oropharyngeal swab were collected from each participant by mobile phlebotomists. Over an approximately two-month period, participants in the prospective study had the option of providing additional blood draws and questionnaires. Before DNA extraction, prospective study blood samples were shipped either frozen or at room temperature.

Sequenced: PBMCs or T cells enriched from blood (not recorded which). This chain joins TRBV18 to TRBJ2-1; 9 middle bases align to TRBD2. This clonotype was sampled from a woman in her sixties or seventies who had recovered from COVID-19. The CDR3 here reads CASSPMGLATYNEQFF. The DNA sequence follows: TGTGCCAGCTCACCGATGGGACTAGCTACTTACAATGAGCAGTTCTTC.